These 32 T cell receptor beta chains share one sample of origin, sequenced in a study of cytomegalovirus exposure and HLA in healthy donors. The primer mix had 60 Vbeta and 13 Jbeta primers. Only in-frame clones appear in the TCRdb table, and some are missing; sequencing was by immunoSEQ multiplex PCR. Its listing shows about 62,000 clones. The sample comprised PBMCs. These receptors came from a man between 25 and 39 years old in good health and CMV-seropositive.

The chain is built from TRBV9 and TRBJ1-1; 7 bases line up with TRBD1. J lost 4 bases, V lost 2 bases, and 5 bases had no gene match. This CDR3 has 14 residues. From germline, CDR1 is SGDLS and CDR2 YYNGEE. The CDR3 coding sequence is TGTGCCAGCAGCGTTAAAGGGGGCTCCACTGAAGCTTTCTTT. Its protein is CASSVKGGSTEAFF.

This sequence joins TRBV7-2 and TRBJ2-3, with a weak D call TRBD2 (6 bases). Trimming stripped 4 bases from V and 0 bases from J, with 8 bases between. Germline V gene data show CDR1 as SGHTA and CDR2 as FQGNSA. The CDR3 contains 14 residues. The chain's CDR3 is CASSSGVSTDTQYF. CDR3 nucleotides: TGTGCCAGCAGCTCGGGGGTAAGCACAGATACGCAGTATTTT.

This sequence joins TRBV5-5 and TRBJ2-7, with 9 bases identical to TRBD1. The length of the CDR3 is 17 residues. Losses at the gene ends were 3 bases for V and 0 bases for J; bases not matched to a gene: 10. Germline CDR1 reads SGHKS; CDR2 reads YYEKEE (reference sequence). The CDR3 DNA sequence: TGTGCCAGCAGCTCGCCCCGGGACAGGGAAAACTCCTACGAGCAGTACTTC. This translates into CASSSPRDRENSYEQYF. The complete variable domain, with remaining parts taken from reference TRBV5-5 and TRBJ2-7, reads DAGVTQSPTHLIKTRGQQVTLRCSPISGHKSVSWYQQVLGQGPQFIFQYYEKEERGRGNFPDRFSARQFPNYSSELNVNALLLGDSALYLCASSSPRDRENSYEQYFGPGTRLTVT.

The chain combines TRBV30 with TRBJ2-5, with 9 bases matching TRBD1. CDR1 is GTSNPN and CDR2 is SVGIG in the germline V gene (reference sequence). The CDR3 has 15 residues. The V segment lost 1 base and the J segment 1 base; nucleotides outside the gene matches: 4. The CDR3 coding sequence is TGTGCCTGGAGTGGGGGGACAGGGTTCCAAGAGACCCAGTACTTC. This sequence encodes CAWSGGTGFQETQYF.

The V and J genes are TRBV6-5 and TRBJ2-7; tentatively, D is TRBD1 (5 bases). Trimming took 10 bases from V and 2 from J, leaving 9 bases between them. The CDR3 extends over 11 amino acids. Germline lookup yields CDR1 MNHEY and CDR2 SVGAGI. CDR3 bases: TGTGCCACAGTACAGGCCTACGAGCAGTACTTC. Translating it yields CATVQAYEQYF.

The V and J genes are TRBV30 and TRBJ1-1, with 7 positions matching TRBD1. Germline lookup yields CDR1 GTSNPN and CDR2 SVGIG (reference sequence). The CDR3 contains 14 residues. Trimming at V came to 8 bases and at J to 4 bases, leaving 13 bases not matched to a gene. The DNA for the CDR3 is TGTGCCAGCCGGGACAGAAAGTTCCGCACTGAAGCTTTCTTT. Translated, it gives CASRDRKFRTEAFF.

The V gene is TRBV30, the J gene TRBJ2-7, with D possibly matching TRBD2 (6 bases). V was cut by 3 bases and J by 5 bases, with 26 bases left in between. The CDR3 extends over 17 amino acids. Germline CDR1 GTSNPN, CDR2 SVGIG (reference sequence). CDR3 loop: CAWRVLRGKGLLDEQYF. In DNA, the CDR3 is TGTGCCTGGAGAGTACTCCGGGGGAAAGGACTCCTAGACGAGCAGTACTTC. Full variable domain (outside the CDR3, taken from reference TRBV30 and TRBJ2-7): SQTIHQWPATLVQPVGSPLSLECTVEGTSNPNLYWYRQAAGRGLQLLFYSVGIGQISSEVPQNLSASRPQDRQFILSSKKLLLSDSGFYLCAWRVLRGKGLLDEQYFGPGTRLTVT.

The gene calls are TRBV12-5 and TRBJ2-7, with D maybe TRBD1 (6 bases). The CDR3 extends over 16 amino acids. Germline-derived CDR1 and CDR2 are LGHNT and FRNRAP. Trimming pared 1 base from V and 4 bases from J, leaving 17 bases between. The DNA of the CDR3 is TGTGCTAGTGGTTTGGCAAACAGGGAGAATTCGTACGAGCAGTACTTC. Its protein is CASGLANRENSYEQYF.

The CDR3 reads CASSHSGRLNEQFF. In DNA form, the CDR3 reads TGTGCCAGTAGTCATAGCGGGAGGTTGAATGAGCAGTTCTTC. This rearrangement joins TRBV19 to TRBJ2-1; 10 bases match TRBD2. In germline, CDR1 is LNHDA, CDR2 SQIVND (reference sequence). Unmatched junction bases numbered 5, after V lost 5 bases and J lost 7 bases. The CDR3 has 14 residues.

Turning to this clone: The junction differs from germline at one of its ends, possibly a read error. This sequence joins TRBV7-7 and TRBJ2-5, with a tentative D call TRBD2 (5 bases). Germline V gene lookup returns CDR1 SSHAT and CDR2 FNYEAQ (reference sequence). The CDR3 is made up of 13 amino acids. CDR3 sequence reads: CASSRGAQETQYF. The CDR3 region has the DNA TGTGCTAGCAGCCGGGGAGCTCAAGAGACCCAGTACTTC.

This chain uses TRBV4-2 with TRBJ2-7; weak D call: TRBD2 (7 bases). Germline V CDR1 and CDR2: LGHNA, YNFKEQ. The CDR3 covers 18 residues. V lost 4 bases and J 2 bases, leaving 24 bases between the germline ends. The CDR3 sequence is CASSPGGGGASRTYEQYF. The CDR3 DNA reads TGTGCCAGCAGCCCCGGAGGGGGGGGCGCTTCAAGGACCTACGAGCAGTACTTC.

The chain joins TRBV5-6 to TRBJ2-1, with TRBD2 matching over 7 bases. Germline CDR1 SGHDT, CDR2 YYEEEE. This CDR3 contains 16 residues. The V segment lost 6 bases and the J segment 5 bases; nucleotides outside the gene matches: 14. Here the CDR3 DNA reads TGTGCCAGCAACAACATCGGGACTACCCTAAACAATGAGCAGTTCTTC. This gives the protein CASNNIGTTLNNEQFF.

The genes are TRBV30 and TRBJ1-2, with TRBD1 matching over 9 bases. Germline CDR1 is GTSNPN and CDR2 is SVGIG (reference sequence). CDR3 length equals 14 residues. The V gene end was trimmed by 3 bases and the J gene end by 4 bases; junction bases not matched to a gene: 6. The CDR3 loop is CAWSPRTGVYGYTF. For the CDR3, the DNA is TGTGCCTGGAGCCCCCGGACAGGGGTCTATGGCTACACCTTC. Full variable domain (remainder filled in from reference TRBV30 and TRBJ1-2): SQTIHQWPATLVQPVGSPLSLECTVEGTSNPNLYWYRQAAGRGLQLLFYSVGIGQISSEVPQNLSASRPQDRQFILSSKKLLLSDSGFYLCAWSPRTGVYGYTFGSGTRLTVV.

The chain combines TRBV19 with TRBJ1-2, with D perhaps matching TRBD1 (6 bases). The CDR3 runs to 13 residues. V lost 6 bases and J lost 7, with 15 bases in between. Per the germline V gene, CDR1 is LNHDA and CDR2 is SQIVND (reference sequence). CDR3 region: CASRMGADFGYTF. In DNA, the CDR3 is TGTGCCAGTAGGATGGGGGCGGATTTTGGCTACACCTTC.

V and J are TRBV27 and TRBJ1-5, with D unclear. CDR1 and CDR2 from the germline V gene are MNHEY and SMNVEV (reference sequence). With 2 bases removed from V and 6 bases from J, the gap between germline ends came to 8 bases. This CDR3 is 13 amino acids long. The DNA for the CDR3 is TGTGCCAGCAGTTTAGGGCCCGCTCAGCCCCAGCATTTT. This sequence encodes CASSLGPAQPQHF.

V and J are TRBV10-3 and TRBJ2-7, with 13 bases aligning to TRBD2. The CDR3 loop spans 16 amino acids. J was trimmed by 3 bases and V by 10 bases; bases with no gene match: 12. CDR1 and CDR2 from the germline V gene are ENHRY and SYGVKD. Here the CDR3 reads CASSPRRLAGGYEQYF. DNA of the CDR3: TGTGCCAGCAGCCCTAGACGACTAGCGGGGGGCTACGAGCAGTACTTC.

The chain employs TRBV5-1 and TRBJ2-7; no reliable D call. Trimming left V 4 bases short and J 0 bases short, with 14 bases between. Germline values: CDR1 SGHRS, CDR2 YFSETQ. The CDR3 contains 15 residues. DNA of the CDR3: TGCGCCAGCAGCCTGGCCAGCGCTGACTCCTACGAGCAGTACTTC. This gives the protein CASSLASADSYEQYF. The variable domain in full, completed from reference TRBV5-1 and TRBJ2-7, reads KAGVTQTPRYLIKTRGQQVTLSCSPISGHRSVSWYQQTPGQGLQFLFEYFSETQRNKGNFPGRFSGRQFSNSRSEMNVSTLELGDSALYLCASSLASADSYEQYFGPGTRLTVT.

This chain joins TRBV6-5 and TRBJ2-7, with 11 bases matching TRBD2. V shed 5 bases, J shed 0 bases, and the junction held 3 bases outside the gene matches. Germline V gene lookup returns CDR1 MNHEY and CDR2 SVGAGI. This CDR3 spans 15 amino acids. In DNA form, the CDR3 reads TGTGCCAGCAGTCCCCTAGCGGGGGGCTCCTACGAGCAGTACTTC. Its protein product is CASSPLAGGSYEQYF.

The chain recombines TRBV6-5 with TRBJ2-2; D might be TRBD1 (6 bases). The V end lost 1 base, the J end lost 9 bases, and 12 bases lay between the germline ends. Germline CDR1 is MNHEY and CDR2 is SVGAGI. The length of the CDR3 is 14 residues. CDR3 in amino acids: CASSYWGPRRELFF. DNA of the CDR3: TGTGCCAGCAGTTACTGGGGGCCCCGCCGGGAGCTGTTTTTT.

The chain's CDR3 is CAWSTVSGGSYEQYF. In nucleotides, the CDR3 is TGTGCCTGGAGTACGGTATCTGGAGGATCCTACGAGCAGTACTTC. The V call is TRBV30, the J call TRBJ2-7, with D possibly being TRBD2 (5 bases). This CDR3 region has 15 residues. V was cut by 2 bases and J by 1 base, with 15 bases left in between. The germline V gene has CDR1 GTSNPN and CDR2 SVGIG (reference sequence). Complete variable domain (other parts from reference TRBV30 and TRBJ2-7): SQTIHQWPATLVQPVGSPLSLECTVEGTSNPNLYWYRQAAGRGLQLLFYSVGIGQISSEVPQNLSASRPQDRQFILSSKKLLLSDSGFYLCAWSTVSGGSYEQYFGPGTRLTVT.

This chain connects TRBV5-1 to TRBJ1-4, with D perhaps matching TRBD1 (5 bases). The CDR3 totals 16 residues. Trimming pared 4 bases from V and 8 bases from J, leaving 21 bases between. Per germline, CDR1 SGHRS and CDR2 YFSETQ. Written as DNA, the CDR3 is TGCGCCAGCAGCCCCCAGTACCTAGGGGTAGGGGAAAAACTGTTTTTT. It specifies CASSPQYLGVGEKLFF.

The chain links TRBV6-5 to TRBJ2-2; D is ambiguous. CDR3 length: 13 amino acids. Germline V gene lookup returns CDR1 MNHEY and CDR2 SVGAGI. Trimming took off 0 bases at V and 5 bases at J, with 4 bases between the two ends. The CDR3: CASSYSYTGELFF. For the CDR3, the DNA is TGTGCCAGCAGTTACTCCTATACCGGGGAGCTGTTTTTT.

The rearrangement joins TRBV2 to TRBJ2-7; possibly TRBD2 for D (5 bases). Germline V CDR1 and CDR2: SNHLY, FYNNEI. The CDR3 is 16 amino acids. Between the trimmed V and J ends, which lost 6 bases and 1 base, there was a span of 19 bases. As DNA, the CDR3 is TGTGCCAGCAGCAGACCCCGGGAAGGACTTTCCTACGAGCAGTACTTC. It translates to CASSRPREGLSYEQYF.

Points on this clone: Relative to the germline gene, one junction end is altered; a read error may explain this. V gene TRBV30 combines with J gene TRBJ2-3; 11 nucleotides match TRBD2. The CDR3 sequence is 15 residues long. Germline CDR1 reads GTSNPN; CDR2 reads SVGIG (reference sequence). This CDR3 reads CAGRVWTSGTDTQYF. CDR3 nucleotides: TGTGCCGGGAGGGTTTGGACTAGCGGGACAGATACGCAGTATTTT.

This sequence joins TRBV6-5 and TRBJ1-2, with a possible D match to TRBD1 (5 bases). The germline V and J ends were trimmed by 7 bases and 4 bases, with 16 bases remaining between them. The CDR3 runs 14 residues. The germline gives CDR1 MNHEY, CDR2 SVGAGI. The CDR3 region has the DNA TGTGCCAGCACCGACGTAGGGGCAGGCTATGGCTACACCTTC. The encoded protein is CASTDVGAGYGYTF.

A note on this clone: The CDR3 ends on some other residue instead of the conserved phenylalanine or tryptophan, so this is likely a read error. The limits of the CDR3 on the DNA are not certain, so only TCRdb's listed CDR3 is given. The chain has TRBV6-1 and TRBJ2-7; the table's TRBD2 call for D was not verified on the DNA. Germline V gene sequence: CDR1 MNHNS, CDR2 SASEGT. Counting both end residues, the CDR3 totals 11 amino acids. CDR3 sequence reads: CASSEGSSGGI.

This chain joins TRBV29-1 and TRBJ2-1; the D gene is possibly TRBD2 (10 bases). V was shortened by 7 bases and J by 5 bases, with 27 bases between the two germline ends. Germline CDR1 reads SQVTM; CDR2 reads ANQGSEA. The CDR3 runs 17 residues. The CDR3 nucleotides read TGCAGCGCGGCTAGCGGGGGCTTCACAGGGGGCGACAATGAGCAGTTCTTC. It encodes CSAASGGFTGGDNEQFF.

The gene calls are TRBV2 and TRBJ1-2; 11 bases align to TRBD1. Looked up from germline, CDR1 is SNHLY and CDR2 is FYNNEI. J was trimmed by 7 bases and V by 0 bases; bases with no gene match: 7. CDR3 length: 16 amino acids. The CDR3 sequence: CASSEASGTGGFGYTF. The CDR3 nucleotides read TGTGCCAGCAGTGAAGCCTCCGGGACAGGGGGTTTTGGCTACACCTTC.

The rearrangement links TRBV29-1 to TRBJ2-2; 8 bases line up with TRBD1. J was trimmed by 5 bases and V by 6 bases; bases with no gene match: 5. The germline CDR1 and CDR2 sequences are SQVTM and ANQGSEA. CDR3 length: 13 amino acids. The CDR3 DNA follows: TGCAGCGTGGACAGGGTGGGGACCGGGGAGCTGTTTTTT. Protein sequence: CSVDRVGTGELFF.

This rearrangement joins TRBV9 to TRBJ2-7; D call uncertain. Trimming removed 0 bases at V and 0 bases at J, with 7 bases between. Germline V gene lookup returns CDR1 SGDLS and CDR2 YYNGEE. The CDR3 consists of 14 residues. The CDR3 loop reads CASSVEQSSYEQYF. The CDR3 DNA is TGTGCCAGCAGCGTAGAGCAATCCTCCTACGAGCAGTACTTC.

CDR3 amino acids: CASSLAGSGTRETQYF. As DNA, the CDR3 is TGCGCCAGCAGCTTGGCGGGTAGCGGGACTAGGGAGACCCAGTACTTC. The chain carries TRBV5-1 and TRBJ2-5; TRBD2 matches at 8 bases. The V and J ends lost 0 bases and 5 bases, in that order; junction bases with no gene match: 9. The CDR3 extends over 16 amino acids. Germline V gives CDR1 SGHRS, CDR2 YFSETQ.

The gene calls are TRBV7-9 and TRBJ1-4; D is ambiguous. Germline V gives CDR1 SEHNR, CDR2 FQNEAQ (reference sequence). The CDR3 loop spans 15 amino acids. Trimming removed 7 bases at V and 2 bases at J, with 14 bases between. The CDR3 region has the DNA TGTGCCAGCAACCCAGGAGGTGGGACTAATGAAAAACTGTTTTTT. Residues: CASNPGGGTNEKLFF.